This TCR beta chain stems from a study of blood T cell repertoires in COVID-19. Methods used by the authors: Using reference gene primer amplification, nucleated cell counts were estimated. Clones were read by immunoSEQ multiplex PCR, and TCRdb kept only the in-frame ones, dropping some. The V and J calls and clone size were taken over from that table, and D and trimming were inferred from the DNA. The sample records hundreds of thousands of clones, approximately 90% being singletons. V was cut by 4 bases and J by 2 bases, with 14 bases left in between. The CDR3 loop spans 15 amino acids. The germline CDR1 and CDR2 sequences are LGHDT and YNNKEL (reference sequence).

The sequence was collected from a woman between 45 and 60 years old with COVID-19, enrolled during active disease. Sequencing input: peripheral blood. The rearrangement uses TRBV3-1 (or the pseudogene TRBV3-2) and TRBJ1-1; D is undetermined. The CDR3 DNA reads as TGTGCCAGCAGCCTTACTCCGACACTTAACACTGAAGCTTTCTTT. Translated, it gives CASSLTPTLNTEAFF.